This T cell receptor beta chain was identified in a study of blood T cell repertoires in COVID-19. As for the study in general: The samples span acute and convalescent COVID-19 from the United States, Italy and Spain.

Measured with immunoSEQ multiplex PCR; TCRdb has only the in-frame clones, and not every one. Of about 190,000 clones in the sample, around 87% were seen once. This CDR3 comprises 14 residues. Germline V gives CDR1 LGHDT, CDR2 YNNKEL (reference sequence). The junction had 5 bases not matched to a gene; V was cut back by 4 bases and J by 6 bases. The sequence came from a man aged 45-60 years with acute or convalescent COVID-19. Specimen: peripheral blood. The rearrangement uses TRBV3-1 (or the pseudogene TRBV3-2) and TRBJ2-2; 7 bases line up with TRBD1. Here the CDR3 DNA reads TGTGCCAGCAGCCTACAGGGGCGGGCCGGGGAGCTGTTTTTT. Translated, it gives CASSLQGRAGELFF.